The present entry profiles one TCR beta chain with its context. This specimen comes from a study of regulatory T cells in long-lasting Graves disease. This CDR3 comprises 15 residues. V shed 3 bases, J shed 4 bases, and the junction held 4 bases outside the gene matches. CDR1 is MGHRA and CDR2 is YSYEKL in the germline V gene. Described time point: newly diagnosed GD, antithyroid drugs for less than 3 months. Preparation of the TCR library used RNA extracted from PBMCs. Library construction for TCR beta used iRepertoire HTBI primers and Arm-PCR of CDR3 regions. TCRdb processed the multiplex PCR reads anew with MiXCR; each CDR3 protein has one entry. The sample has roughly 560,000 distinct CDR3 sequences; 15% to 20% are singletons. These data were also reused for a study on T cells in Graves' hyperthyroidism and ophthalmopathy. As that study records: The study defined stable Graves' hyperthyroidism as no ophthalmopathy progression within 18 months. Blood also held most thyroid clonotypes expanded beyond 0.001.

The chain couples TRBV4-1 to TRBJ1-2, with 11 positions matching TRBD1. This TCR was recovered from a woman aged 40 to 65 with Graves disease. Sequenced material: peripheral blood mononuclear cells (PBMCs), taken at new diagnosis, from a patient treated with antithyroid drugs. The CDR3 nucleotides are TGCGCCAGCAGCCATGTCGGGACAGGGGGCTATGGCTACACCTTC. Protein product: CASSHVGTGGYGYTF.